A selection of T cell receptor beta chains follows, all from one sample in a study of blood T cell repertoires in COVID-19. Profiling relied on immunoSEQ multiplex PCR, and the TCRdb table lists in-frame clones only, not all of them. In the table there are 150,000 to 200,000 clones, around nine tenths of which are singletons. Sequenced sample: peripheral blood. The receptors derive from a human donor in a cohort sampled during active COVID-19. CDR3s include the opening cysteine and the closing phenylalanine or tryptophan. D genes are given only for firm matches. Clone size is given for some rows only: seen once, a few or many times, or a class if the clone is expanded.

v_gene	abundance	d_gene	j_gene	CDR3nt	CDR3aa
TRBV2	.	TRBD2	TRBJ2-2	TGTGCCAGCCGCCCACTAGCGGGGGGTAACACCGGGGAGCTGTTTTTT	CASRPLAGGNTGELFF
TRBV7-9	.	TRBD2	TRBJ2-5	TGTGCCAGCAGCTACCTAGCGGGGGAGACCCAGTACTTC	CASSYLAGETQYF
TRBV11-2	.	TRBD1	TRBJ2-5	TGTGCCAGCAGGCGACCCGGGACAGGGTACCAAGAGACCCAGTACTTC	CASRRPGTGYQETQYF
TRBV19	.	TRBD1	TRBJ2-7	TGTGCCAGTAGTCCGAGGACAGGGGCCCACGAGCAGTACTTC	CASSPRTGAHEQYF
TRBV9	few	.	TRBJ2-7	TGTGCCAGCAGCGTAGATGGCAGGGAAGACTACGAGCAGTACTTC	CASSVDGREDYEQYF
TRBV28	.	.	TRBJ1-4	TGTGCCAGCAGTATACGGGGAGAGGTTGAAAAACTGTTTTTT	CASSIRGEVEKLFF
TRBV27	.	.	TRBJ2-5	TGTGCCAGCAGTTCAATACCGGGTGCAAGTTGGACCCAGTACTTC	CASSSIPGASWTQYF
TRBV15	.	.	TRBJ2-7	TGTGCCACCAGCAGAGATCGGGAGACAGGGTCCTACGAGCAGTACTTC	CATSRDRETGSYEQYF
TRBV23-1	.	TRBD2	TRBJ2-7	TGCGCCCCCGGGGGGGGGTTCTCCCCTAGCTCCTACGAGCAGTACTTC	CAPGGGFSPSSYEQYF
TRBV11-3	medium-sized	.	TRBJ2-7	TGTGCCAGCAGCTTAGATACAGGAACCTACGAGCAGTACTTC	CASSLDTGTYEQYF
TRBV6-5	.	.	TRBJ1-2	TGTGCCAGCAGTTACTTTACGGGACTAAACTATGGCTACACCTTC	CASSYFTGLNYGYTF
TRBV28	.	TRBD1	TRBJ2-5	TGTGCCAGCAGTACCTCGGACAGGGTAGGGGAGACCCAGTACTTC	CASSTSDRVGETQYF
TRBV27	.	TRBD1	TRBJ2-7	TGTGCCACCCAGGGACAGGACTCCTACGAGCAGTACTTC	CATQGQDSYEQYF
TRBV6-6	.	.	TRBJ1-5	TGTGCCAGCAGTTACGGGTTCGGGGGTGCCAATCAGCCCCAGCATTTT	CASSYGFGGANQPQHF
TRBV6-5	.	TRBD1	TRBJ2-2	TGTGCCACCAAAACCGGGACAGCGAACACCGGGGAGCTGTTTTTT	CATKTGTANTGELFF
TRBV4-3	.	.	TRBJ2-7	TGCGCCAGCAGCCCGAATGGGGGGGGGCCGAAGCAGTACTTC	CASSPNGGGPKQYF
TRBV19	.	TRBD2	TRBJ2-6	TGTGCCAGTAGTATCCGGGGAGGGAGCGGGGCCAACGTCCTGACTTTC	CASSIRGGSGANVLTF
TRBV28	.	TRBD2	TRBJ2-7	TGTGCCAGCAGTTTATTGGGCGGGAGTTACGAGCAGTACTTC	CASSLLGGSYEQYF
TRBV7-2	once	.	TRBJ2-6	TGTGCCAGCAGCCCTTTCTCGGGACAACCCTCTGGGGCCAACGTCCTGACTTTC	CASSPFSGQPSGANVLTF
TRBV9	.	.	TRBJ1-1	TGTGCCAGCAGCGTAGTTCCGGACACTGAAGCTTTCTTT	CASSVVPDTEAFF
TRBV3-1/TRBV3-2	.	TRBD1	TRBJ1-2	TGTGCCAGCAGCCAAGATCTTGGGACAGTGGGCGGCTACACCTTC	CASSQDLGTVGGYTF
TRBV2	.	TRBD1	TRBJ2-2	TGTGCCAGCAGTCGGGACAGTCCTTCGGAGCTGTTTTTT	CASSRDSPSELFF
TRBV4-1	.	TRBD1	TRBJ2-7	TGCGCCAGCAGCCAAGGACAGGGGGTGTACGAGCAGTACTTC	CASSQGQGVYEQYF
TRBV28	.	TRBD1	TRBJ1-1	TGTGCCAGCAGTCCTCTGACAGGGAAGTTATATAAGGCTGAAGCTTTCTTT	CASSPLTGKLYKAEAFF
TRBV19	.	TRBD1	TRBJ1-2	TGTGCCAGTACTTCCTGGGACAGATACTACACCTTC	CASTSWDRYYTF
TRBV27	.	.	TRBJ1-6	TGTGCCAGCAGTTGGAGGGGAGTGGATTCACCCCTCCACTTT	CASSWRGVDSPLHF
TRBV7-9	.	TRBD1	TRBJ2-7	TGTGCCAGCAGCCACGGGTTGGACAGGGATTCCTACGAGCAGTACTTC	CASSHGLDRDSYEQYF
TRBV11-2	.	.	TRBJ1-4	TGTGCCAGCAGCTACAGGGCTCTTAATGAAAAACTGTTTTTT	CASSYRALNEKLFF
TRBV5-4	.	TRBD1	TRBJ1-2	TGTGCCAGCAGCCGACCCGGGACAGGGGGGTGGATGGGGTATGGCTACACCTTC	CASSRPGTGGWMGYGYTF
TRBV12-3/TRBV12-4	few	TRBD2	TRBJ2-7	TGTGCCAGCAGAGTAGGGACTAGCTACGAGCAGTACTTC	CASRVGTSYEQYF
TRBV10-3	.	.	TRBJ1-5	TGTGCCATCAGTGAGTCCCCCCTAAATCAGCCCCAGCATTTT	CAISESPLNQPQHF
TRBV3-1/TRBV3-2	.	.	TRBJ1-3	TGTGCCAGCAGCCCCGCGGGACTTCGAGACACCATATATTTT	CASSPAGLRDTIYF
TRBV30	.	.	TRBJ2-7	TGTGCCTGGAGTGTAATCCAGGGTTTTAGCTCCTACGAGCAGTACTTC	CAWSVIQGFSSYEQYF
TRBV5-1	.	TRBD1	TRBJ1-2	TGCGCCAGCAGCAGGGACAGGGGATGGTATGGCTACACCTTC	CASSRDRGWYGYTF
TRBV28	.	.	TRBJ1-6	TGTGCCAGCAGTTTAATAACGAGCGGGGGATATTCACCCCTCCACTTT	CASSLITSGGYSPLHF
TRBV7-9	.	TRBD1	TRBJ2-7	TGTGCCAGCAGCCCTATCAGGGACAGGGTCTACGAGCAGTACTTC	CASSPIRDRVYEQYF
TRBV9	.	TRBD1	TRBJ1-1	TGTGCCAGCAGCGTAGTGTCGGGACAGGGAGGGGCTGAAGCTTTCTTT	CASSVVSGQGGAEAFF
TRBV6-5	.	.	TRBJ2-7	TGTGCCAGCAGTTACTCGATATCGGCCTACGAGCAGTACTTC	CASSYSISAYEQYF
TRBV7-2	.	.	TRBJ2-1	TGTGCCAGCAGCTTAGGTTCGGGGACACGGAGCTCCTACAATGAGCAGTTCTTC	CASSLGSGTRSSYNEQFF
TRBV30	.	.	TRBJ1-1	TGTGCCTGGGACAGGTCGAACACTGAAGCTTTCTTT	CAWDRSNTEAFF
TRBV7-2	.	.	TRBJ1-2	TGTGCCAGCAGCTTAGGCCAGGGGTATGGCTACACCTTC	CASSLGQGYGYTF
TRBV28	once	TRBD2	TRBJ2-5	TGTGCCAGCAGGACCGATACTAGCGGGGGGCCCCTCTTTGAGACCCAGTACTTC	CASRTDTSGGPLFETQYF
TRBV19	once	TRBD1	TRBJ2-7	TGTGCCAGCCGGGACAGGAGCTCCTACGAGCAGTACTTC	CASRDRSSYEQYF
TRBV5-1	.	.	TRBJ1-2	TGCGCCAGCAGCGTCCGGGACACAGCTAACTATGGCTACACCTTC	CASSVRDTANYGYTF
TRBV7-7	.	.	TRBJ1-1	TGTGCCAGCAGCCCGTTAGTGGGGAGGGCGAACACTGAAGCTTTCTTT	CASSPLVGRANTEAFF
TRBV25-1	.	.	TRBJ1-4	TGTGCCAGCAGTGGAAAGGGTCGGGGAACGTTAGAAAAACTGTTTTTT	CASSGKGRGTLEKLFF
TRBV6-5	few	.	TRBJ2-5	TGTGCCAGCAGTTACTCCGGGACAAGCCGGGTGGAGACCCAGTACTTC	CASSYSGTSRVETQYF
TRBV7-2	.	.	TRBJ2-1	TGTGCCAGCAGCTTAGGCTCATTTGGGGCCGTCAATGAGCAGTTCTTC	CASSLGSFGAVNEQFF
TRBV5-1	.	TRBD1	TRBJ2-7	TGCGCCAGCAGCGAGGGACAGGGGAACCTCTACGAGCAGTACTTC	CASSEGQGNLYEQYF
TRBV5-1	.	.	TRBJ2-5	TGCGCCAGCAGCTTGGGGGGGGTATCCCGCCAAGAGACCCAGTACTTC	CASSLGGVSRQETQYF
TRBV5-1	.	.	TRBJ2-1	TGCGCCAGCAGCCCCTCGACGGGGGTTGGAAATGAGCAGTTCTTC	CASSPSTGVGNEQFF
TRBV2	.	.	TRBJ1-2	TGTGCCAGCTCTGGGGGGGTCCAGAACTATGGCTACACCTTC	CASSGGVQNYGYTF
TRBV28	.	.	TRBJ1-1	TGTGCCAGCAGTTTAGGACAGCAGAACACTGAAGCTTTCTTT	CASSLGQQNTEAFF
TRBV10-1	.	.	TRBJ1-1	TGCGCCAGCAGTGAGAACAGGAACACTGAAGCTTTCTTT	CASSENRNTEAFF